The source of this T cell receptor (beta chain) is a study of cytotoxic CD8 clonotypes in ibrutinib-treated CLL. On the study more broadly: Response samples were obtained once patients had received a median approximately 11 months of treatment, range 6 to 36.

The planned depth of sequencing spanned 1 in 200,000 to 1 in 1 million T cells. The assay was immunoSEQ multiplex PCR, and TCRdb's table has in-frame clones only and misses some. The data hold fewer than 300,000 clones, with approximately 76% observed a single time. This clone was seen more than once but under ten times. What it binds is not known. Study-level results: Sustained-remission and progressing patients' sampling times differed. Having risen at ibrutinib response, clonality had fallen back toward baseline by progression.

Source: PBMCs, taken at disease progression, from a patient treated with ibrutinib. This clonotype was obtained from a human donor with chronic lymphocytic leukemia.

The CDR3 protein is CASSESGLQPQHF. The CDR3 region has the DNA TGCGCCAGCAGTGAGTCGGGGCTCCAGCCCCAGCATTTT. The chain recombines TRBV10-1 with TRBJ1-5, with D tentatively TRBD1 (5 bases). V gave up 0 bases and J gave up 7 bases, with 7 bases separating them. Per the germline V gene, CDR1 is WNHNN and CDR2 is SYGVQD (reference sequence). This CDR3 spans 13 amino acids.